This TCR beta chain was obtained from a study of blood T cell repertoires in COVID-19. The junction had 3 bases not matched to a gene; V was cut back by 5 bases and J by 4 bases. The CDR3 is made up of 16 amino acids. In germline, CDR1 is SGHAT, CDR2 FQNNGV. The table came from immunoSEQ multiplex PCR; TCRdb's copy has only in-frame clones and leaves some out. This sample has roughly 380,000 clones, with approximately 80% found just once. The sample holds one count of this clone. This receptor was identified in a human donor with acute or convalescent COVID-19. The donor label of this sample is uncertain. The rearrangement uses TRBV11-2 and TRBJ2-1, with TRBD2 matching 15 bases. The material sequenced was peripheral blood. The CDR3 DNA is TGTGCCAGCAGCCGGACTAGCGGGGGGGAATACAATGAGCAGTTCTTC. This gives the protein CASSRTSGGEYNEQFF.